This T cell receptor beta chain was captured in a study of cytomegalovirus exposure and HLA in healthy donors. General observations from the study: Reports state that TCR beta sequences accurately predicted most subjects' HLA-A and HLA-B alleles.

PCR amplification relied on 60 Vbeta primers (plus 13 Jbeta primers). Profiling relied on immunoSEQ multiplex PCR, and the TCRdb table lists in-frame clones only, not all of them. The sample includes tens of thousands of clones, roughly 78% seen only once; the top ten take less than 5.5%. This CDR3 is 15 amino acids long. The V and J ends lost 0 bases and 2 bases respectively, with 12 bases between them. CDR1 is SGDLS, CDR2 YYNGEE, per germline. This clone was observed a few times. The antigen remains undetermined. The sequence came from a male donor in good health and CMV-seropositive. The rearrangement joins TRBV9 to TRBJ2-7; no firm D call. The specimen sequenced was PBMCs. In nucleotides, the CDR3 is TGTGCCAGCAGCGTAGGAGGTGGATCCCCCTACGAGCAGTACTTC. Its translation is CASSVGGGSPYEQYF. The entire variable domain, with the rest obtained from reference TRBV9 and TRBJ2-7, is as follows: DSGVTQTPKHLITATGQRVTLRCSPRSGDLSVYWYQQSLDQGLQFLIQYYNGEERAKGNILERFSAQQFPDLHSELNLSSLELGDSALYFCASSVGGGSPYEQYFGPGTRLTVT.